Below, one T cell receptor (beta chain) is given with its context. This CDR3 comprises 14 residues. Trimming removed 3 bases at V and 1 base at J, with 9 bases between. CDR1 is SGHTA, CDR2 FQGNSA, per germline. Clones were sequenced by immunoSEQ multiplex PCR, and TCRdb holds only the in-frame ones, with some missing. This sample has roughly 65,000 clones, with 90% found just once. This sample stems from a study of blood T cell repertoires in COVID-19. Study-wide background: Samples came from the United States, Italy and Spain, spanning acute and convalescent COVID-19.

The source is a man aged 55-75 years with acute or convalescent COVID-19. Sequencing was done on a sample of peripheral blood. This chain joins TRBV7-2 and TRBJ1-1, with no clear D. The CDR3 sequence is CASSFERTNTEAFF. CDR3 in DNA: TGTGCCAGCAGCTTCGAGCGGACGAACACTGAAGCTTTCTTT.